This T cell receptor beta chain was captured by sequencing in a study of CD8 T cells in ankylosing spondylitis (dated by TCRdb to 2016 to 2017). Looking at the study overall: The study profiled T cell receptor beta repertoires in healthy donors and ankylosing spondylitis patients to find disease-linked TCR variants. The full study cohort was made up of 25 ankylosing spondylitis patients and 108 healthy donors. Peripheral blood samples were taken, and synovial fluid was additionally collected from ankylosing spondylitis patients. General findings and caveats noted by the study authors: Blood from ankylosing spondylitis patients appeared to be characterized by a TCR beta motif made up of under 10 highly homologous amino acid variants. The disease-linked clones showed a CD8+ phenotype and occurred at relatively low frequencies in peripheral blood. Some of the motif variants had been reported before in the synovial fluid and blood of reactive arthritis patients, a finding that suggests common disease-initiation mechanisms. The disease-linked clones were reported to be significantly enriched in matched synovial fluid samples from ankylosing spondylitis patients.

V gives up 8 bases and J gives up 7 bases, and the segment between their germline ends measures 17 bases. The CDR3 runs 13 amino acids, cysteine and phenylalanine included. Left in the record is the CDR3 DNA by itself, 39 bases read in frame from the first base. The CDR1 and CDR2 encoded by the germline V gene are MNHNS and SASEGT. This clonotype was detected a few times. Its antigen has not been determined. It has no much larger one-base neighbor in the sample; base qualities were not kept. Reads for this sample came from an Illumina HiSeq 2500. TCR beta libraries were prepared by quantitative 5'-RACE with molecular barcodes. The paper's processing steps were these. A new computational method, built on a probabilistic model of VDJ rearrangement, was used to identify disease-linked TCR variants. TCRdb reworked the public reads: Q25 trimming with fastp, MiXCR clone assembly, productive beta chains retained. Merged by CDR3 protein, the rows form single entries marked with the most common genes and DNA. The V and J calls were not made by the authors but by TCRdb's processing. For this sample the table gives a few hundred thousand distinct CDR3 sequences, of which roughly 13% were detected only once. 6.5% to 7% of the sample is taken by the ten largest.

The chain is assembled from TRBV6-1 and TRBJ2-5, with TRBD1 perhaps the D gene, on 5 matching bases. This TCR was recovered from a male donor with ankylosing spondylitis. Material: blood, either unsorted or a sorted T cell fraction (not recorded which). Here is the DNA: TGTGCCAGCGTGGGGCAGGGCGTACGGACCCAGTACTTC. This codes for CASVGQGVRTQYF.